These T cell receptor beta chains were read from a single sample in a study of blood T cells in healthy people across ages. TCRdb reprocessed the 5' RACE reads via MiXCR and lists one record per CDR3 protein. The table has 1,800,000 or so distinct CDR3 sequences, roughly two fifths seen once. Sequenced input: blood. The source is a human donor in good health. Both conserved end residues are part of each CDR3. The D gene is left open where the match is weak. Clone size, where shown, is once, few, many, or a class for clones that have expanded.

size	length	V	D	J	CDR3	DNA
NA	11	TRBV7-9	NA	TRBJ1-2	CASSPNHGYTF	TGTGCCAGCAGCCCCAACCATGGCTACACCTTC
many	13	TRBV5-1	TRBD1	TRBJ1-1	CASSSTGVTEAFF	TGCGCCAGCAGCTCTACAGGGGTCACTGAAGCTTTCTTT
NA	17	TRBV7-3	TRBD2	TRBJ2-1	CASSYPGASGFYNEQFF	TGTGCCAGCAGCTATCCCGGGGCTAGCGGATTCTACAATGAGCAGTTCTTC
NA	17	TRBV7-6	TRBD2	TRBJ2-1	CASSLEASGGTYNEQFF	TGTGCCAGCAGCTTAGAGGCTAGCGGGGGCACCTACAATGAGCAGTTCTTC
NA	15	TRBV4-2	TRBD1	TRBJ2-5	CASSQLEGGEETQYF	TGTGCCAGCAGCCAACTAGAAGGGGGCGAGGAGACCCAGTACTTC
NA	13	TRBV4-3	NA	TRBJ1-2	CASSQIRDFVHTF	TGCGCCAGCAGCCAAATCAGGGATTTCGTCCACACCTTC
few	19	TRBV4-1	TRBD1	TRBJ2-3	CASSQVPRARYFSGGTQYF	TGCGCCAGCAGCCAAGTTCCCCGCGCTAGATACTTTTCAGGGGGTACGCAGTATTTT
few	14	TRBV6-1	NA	TRBJ1-6	CASRGDSYNSPLHF	TGTGCCAGCAGAGGGGACTCCTATAATTCACCCCTCCACTTT
few	16	TRBV12-3/TRBV12-4	TRBD2	TRBJ2-1	CASSGVRGGSYNEQFF	TGTGCCAGCAGTGGGGTGCGCGGGGGCTCCTACAATGAGCAGTTCTTC
many	14	TRBV20-1	NA	TRBJ2-1	CSASNGGSYNEQFF	TGCAGTGCTAGTAACGGGGGATCCTACAATGAGCAGTTCTTC
NA	16	TRBV2	NA	TRBJ2-3	CASRYWRGRDDNEQYF	TGTGCCAGCAGGTACTGGAGAGGGAGAGATGACAATGAGCAGTATTTT
NA	19	TRBV6-2/TRBV6-3	NA	TRBJ1-5	CASSYSLWSRNGFNQPQHF	TGTGCCAGCAGTTACTCCCTGTGGTCCCGTAACGGATTCAATCAGCCCCAGCATTTT
NA	14	TRBV12-3/TRBV12-4	NA	TRBJ2-4	CAGSPQGGGNIQYF	TGTGCCGGCAGTCCTCAGGGTGGAGGAAACATTCAGTACTTC
few	14	TRBV7-2	NA	TRBJ2-5	CASSQTRLGETQYF	TGTGCCAGCAGCCAGACAAGGCTAGGAGAGACCCAGTACTTC
once	15	TRBV7-9	NA	TRBJ2-7	CASSLGRGIRDEQYF	TGTGCCAGCAGCTTAGGTCGGGGAATTCGCGACGAGCAGTACTTC
few	15	TRBV20-1	TRBD1	TRBJ1-3	CSASIGTEPGNTIYF	TGCAGTGCTAGTATCGGGACAGAGCCTGGAAACACCATATATTTT
few	14	TRBV12-3/TRBV12-4	TRBD1	TRBJ1-2	CASRPTGGSGGYTF	TGTGCCAGCAGGCCGACAGGGGGAAGCGGTGGCTACACCTTC
NA	16	TRBV4-2	NA	TRBJ2-5	CASSQEGTGTQETQYF	TGTGCCAGCAGCCAAGAGGGGACGGGTACCCAAGAGACCCAGTACTTC
NA	14	TRBV19	NA	TRBJ2-5	CASSPAWSAETQYF	TGTGCCAGTAGTCCCGCCTGGTCGGCAGAGACCCAGTACTTC
NA	15	TRBV7-6	NA	TRBJ2-5	CASSLANPLLETQYF	TGTGCCAGCAGCTTAGCGAACCCCCTCTTAGAGACCCAGTACTTC
NA	14	TRBV7-9	TRBD1	TRBJ2-7	CASSKGDRRYEQYF	TGTGCCAGCAGTAAGGGGGACAGGCGTTACGAGCAGTACTTC
few	14	TRBV7-9	NA	TRBJ2-3	CASSSRLRRDTQYF	TGTGCCAGCAGCTCGAGACTAAGGCGAGATACGCAGTATTTT
few	16	TRBV27	TRBD1	TRBJ2-3	CASSWDSFPLTDTQYF	TGTGCCAGCAGCTGGGACAGTTTTCCCTTAACAGATACGCAGTATTTT
NA	15	TRBV20-1	NA	TRBJ2-7	CSATPGHERSYEQYF	TGCAGTGCTACCCCGGGACACGAACGTTCCTACGAGCAGTACTTC
NA	16	TRBV12-3/TRBV12-4	TRBD1	TRBJ2-1	CASSRGDRSSYNEQFF	TGTGCCAGCAGTCGAGGGGACAGAAGCTCCTACAATGAGCAGTTCTTC
NA	16	TRBV7-2	TRBD1	TRBJ1-6	CAGSLRAGGDNSPLHF	TGTGCCGGCAGCTTAAGGGCAGGGGGCGATAATTCACCCCTCCACTTT
NA	13	TRBV10-3	NA	TRBJ2-7	CAISLGTAYEQYF	TGTGCCATCAGTCTCGGGACTGCGTACGAGCAGTACTTC